A single TCR beta chain is shown here with its context. Here immunoSEQ multiplex PCR was the method, and the copy in TCRdb shows in-frame clones only, minus some. The repertoire consists of about 140,000 clones, with around 94% occurring once and the leading ten covering roughly 14%. This sample was included in a study of control samples from healthy donors and cancer patients. The CDR3 length is 13 residues. CDR1 is KGHSH, CDR2 LQKENI, per germline. With 5 bases clipped from V and 5 bases from J, the junction kept 2 bases outside the gene matches. The source is a middle-aged man in good health. Material: blood. This rearrangement joins TRBV18 to TRBJ2-1, with TRBD1 identical over 8 bases. For the CDR3, the DNA is TGTGCCAGCTCATTGGGACAGGACAATGAGCAGTTCTTC. This codes for CASSLGQDNEQFF.